The clone carrying this T cell receptor beta chain was seen at least ten times. This CDR3 has 13 residues. Per germline, CDR1 DFQATT and CDR2 SNEGSKA (reference sequence). V was pared by 3 bases and J by 4 bases, with 12 bases between. This entry is derived from a study of T cells of healthy individuals. TCRdb fed the 5' RACE reads into MiXCR, producing one record per CDR3 protein. Of more than 85,000 distinct CDR3 sequences in the sample, under 20% were seen once. This TCR was recovered from a human donor in good health. The chain recombines TRBV20-1 with TRBJ2-5; perhaps TRBD2 as D (5 bases). CDR3 bases: TGCAGTGCTAGTGATACTAGTTTAGAGACCCAGTACTTC. It yields the protein CSASDTSLETQYF.